The text below deals with one TCR beta chain. The antigen is not known. This same CDR3 is encoded by further DNA sequences in the sample. This sample is drawn from a study of cytomegalovirus exposure and HLA in healthy donors. Clones were sequenced by immunoSEQ multiplex PCR, and TCRdb holds only the in-frame ones, with some missing. The sample has approximately 260,000 clones; around 86% are singletons. Study-level findings and limits: High sensitivity and specificity were reportedly achieved when the classifier diagnosed cytomegalovirus status. As confirmed in vitro, three CMV-associated chains were specific for CMV antigens.

The CDR3 is 15 amino acids. V dropped 4 bases and J dropped 7 bases, with 20 bases sitting between them. Germline V gives CDR1 SQVTM, CDR2 ANQGSEA. The J gene is TRBJ1-5, the V gene TRBV29-1; perhaps TRBD1 as D (5 bases). Input material: PBMCs. The source is a woman between 18 and 29 years old in good health and CMV-seronegative. CDR3 sequence: CSVVVSGGWGQPQHF. The CDR3 region has the DNA TGCAGCGTTGTAGTTTCCGGGGGTTGGGGGCAGCCCCAGCATTTT. The full variable domain, completed using reference TRBV29-1 and TRBJ1-5, is SAVISQKPSRDICQRGTSLTIQCQVDSQVTMMFWYRQQPGQSLTLIATANQGSEATYESGFVIDKFPISRPNLTFSTLTVSNMSPEDSSIYLCSVVVSGGWGQPQHFGDGTRLSIL.